This T cell receptor (beta chain) was found in a study of OX40 agonist ivuxolimab in advanced cancers. As regards this clone: Its antigen is not identified.

Trimming took 0 bases from V and 0 from J, leaving 15 bases between them. Looked up from germline, CDR1 is LGHNA and CDR2 is YSLEER. The CDR3 contains 17 residues. Using immunoSEQ multiplex PCR, the repertoire was profiled, and TCRdb retains in-frame clones only, with some absent. The sample carries around 76,000 clones, roughly 85% recorded once. The study's findings and limits: Partial responders dosed at 0.1-3.0 mg/kg displayed clonal expansion ranking among the lowest. CD8+ T cells were the subset that, on average, had more expanded clones than CD4+.

Sequencing used CD4+ or CD8+ T cells sorted from blood, obtained in a trial of the OX40 agonist ivuxolimab. This TCR was sampled from an adult with an advanced solid tumor such as melanoma, head and neck, liver or kidney cancer. The chain recombines TRBV4-3 with TRBJ2-7; the D gene is possibly TRBD1 (6 bases). For the CDR3, the DNA is TGCGCCAGCAGCCAAGATCTAAACAGGGCCAGCTCCTACGAGCAGTACTTC. It translates to CASSQDLNRASSYEQYF.